This entry lists 18 T cell receptor beta chains sequenced from one sample in a study of shared clonotypes between healthy human individuals. Profiled with immunoSEQ multiplex PCR; TCRdb holds only in-frame clones, not every one. This sample has some 680,000 clones; less than 80% occur once, and the top ten carry around 2%. Input material: memory CD4+ T cells sorted from blood. Regarding subset: CD45RA-negative fraction. The source of these receptors is a woman in her twenties or thirties in good health.

The gene calls are TRBV19 and TRBJ2-2, with 11 bases lining up with TRBD2. The germline V gene encodes CDR1 LNHDA and CDR2 SQIVND (reference sequence). Germline trimming cut 4 bases from V and 2 bases from J; bases unmatched to any gene: 3. The CDR3 is 16 residues long. The CDR3, as DNA: TGTGCCAGTAGTAAACTAGCGGGAGAAAACACCGGGGAGCTGTTTTTT. Its protein product is CASSKLAGENTGELFF.

The V call is TRBV6-1, the J call TRBJ1-5; no definite D call. Germline V gene data show CDR1 as MNHNS and CDR2 as SASEGT. V lost 6 bases, J lost 3 bases, and 15 bases lay in between. The CDR3 runs to 15 residues. The CDR3 reads CASRARLSFNQPQHF. The CDR3 coding sequence is TGTGCCAGCAGGGCCAGGCTTAGTTTCAATCAGCCCCAGCATTTT.

The chain recombines TRBV4-1 with TRBJ2-7; TRBD1 aligns across 10 bases. Trimming took 3 bases from V and 5 from J; bases not matched to a gene: 16. The germline V gene has CDR1 MGHRA and CDR2 YSYEKL. The CDR3 totals 18 residues. CDR3: CASSHPEDRDRGVHEQYF. The CDR3, as DNA: TGCGCCAGCAGCCATCCCGAAGACCGGGACAGGGGAGTACACGAGCAGTACTTC.

As for this clone: Other DNA variants within this sample encode the same CDR3. The chain uses TRBV5-1 and TRBJ2-3; D may be TRBD2 (5 bases). There are 15 residues in the CDR3. V lost 0 bases, J lost 2 bases, and 10 bases lay in between. Germline CDR1 and CDR2: SGHRS and YFSETQ. This CDR3 reads CASSLVSGSTDTQYF. CDR3 DNA sequence: TGCGCCAGCAGCTTGGTGAGCGGCTCCACAGATACGCAGTATTTT.

V usage is TRBV19 and J usage is TRBJ2-7; the D gene could be TRBD1 or TRBD2 (5 bases each). Germline assignment: CDR1 LNHDA and CDR2 SQIVND (reference sequence). CDR3 length equals 15 residues. Between the trimmed V and J ends, which lost 7 bases and 3 bases, there was a span of 19 bases. The chain's CDR3 is CASNTPGTENYEQYF. The CDR3 region has the DNA TGTGCCAGTAATACCCCCGGGACCGAAAACTACGAGCAGTACTTC.

The chain couples TRBV28 to TRBJ2-1, with D perhaps TRBD2 (5 bases). The V end was cut by 4 bases, the J end by 8 bases, with 21 bases between. The CDR3 is made up of 16 amino acids. CDR1 and CDR2 (germline): MDHEN, SYDVKM. DNA of the CDR3: TGTGCCAGCAGTTCCTTTTGGACTCCGAGGGTGGATGAGCAGTTCTTC. Translation: CASSSFWTPRVDEQFF.

This chain uses TRBV9 with TRBJ2-1; D tentatively fits TRBD1 or TRBD2 (5 bases each). Germline V gene sequence: CDR1 SGDLS, CDR2 YYNGEE. Trimming stripped 0 bases from V and 9 bases from J, with 13 bases between. This CDR3 is built from 14 residues. CDR3: CASSVVWDPAEQFF. CDR3 nucleotides: TGTGCCAGCAGCGTAGTTTGGGACCCCGCTGAGCAGTTCTTC.

The rearrangement joins TRBV28 to TRBJ2-7; 7 bases align to TRBD1. Germline loops: CDR1 MDHEN, CDR2 SYDVKM. The CDR3 has 15 residues. The V segment lost 2 bases and the J segment 4 bases; nucleotides outside the gene matches: 8. The CDR3 reads CASSLARQGGYEQYF. CDR3 DNA: TGTGCCAGCAGTTTAGCTCGACAGGGCGGGTACGAGCAGTACTTC.

The chain employs TRBV2 and TRBJ2-1; 10 bases align to TRBD2. V shed 5 bases, J shed 6 bases, and the junction held 13 bases outside the gene matches. The length of the CDR3 is 17 residues. CDR1 is SNHLY and CDR2 is FYNNEI in the germline V gene. The CDR3 coding sequence is TGTGCCAGCAGTAACAGGGGAGCGGGAGGGCCGCTCAATGAGCAGTTCTTC. Its protein product is CASSNRGAGGPLNEQFF.

V usage is TRBV19 and J usage is TRBJ2-4, with TRBD2 matching over 8 bases. Germline CDR1 LNHDA, CDR2 SQIVND (reference sequence). CDR3 length: 18 amino acids. V shed 3 bases, J shed 9 bases, and the junction held 19 bases outside the gene matches. This chain's CDR3 is CASSMEAGLAGRIGIQYF. Here the CDR3 DNA reads TGTGCCAGTAGTATGGAGGCCGGGCTAGCGGGTCGAATAGGCATTCAGTACTTC.

The genes are TRBV7-9 and TRBJ2-1; D could derive from TRBD1 or TRBD2 (5 bases each). V was cut by 5 bases and J by 9 bases, with 11 bases left in between. The CDR3 loop spans 12 amino acids. Germline CDR1 and CDR2: SEHNR and FQNEAQ (reference sequence). The CDR3 sequence: CASSPEGREQFF. In DNA, the CDR3 is TGTGCCAGCAGCCCCGAGGGACGTGAGCAGTTCTTC.

The CDR3 loop reads CASSRDSERDTFF. The CDR3 DNA reads as TGTGCCAGCAGTCGGGACTCGGAAAGAGATACGTTCTTC. The chain has TRBV28 and TRBJ2-1; D might be TRBD2 (6 bases). Germline lookup yields CDR1 MDHEN and CDR2 SYDVKM. This CDR3 contains 13 residues. Trimming left V 5 bases short and J 15 bases short, with 20 bases between.

The genes are TRBV29-1 and TRBJ2-1; 8 nucleotides match TRBD2. The CDR3 is made up of 15 amino acids. The V gene end was trimmed by 3 bases and the J gene end by 10 bases; junction bases not matched to a gene: 14. Germline V CDR1 and CDR2: SQVTM, ANQGSEA. As DNA, the CDR3 is TGCAGCGTTGATCCCAGCGGGGGCGTTCCGGGGGAGCAGTTCTTC. Amino acids: CSVDPSGGVPGEQFF.

This clone was counted a single time. The V and J genes are TRBV7-3 and TRBJ2-7; the D is unclear. V was shortened by 5 bases and J by 3 bases, with 8 bases between the two germline ends. This CDR3 comprises 12 residues. Germline V gene data show CDR1 as SGHTA and CDR2 as FQGTGA. The CDR3 is CASSPRCYEQYF. The CDR3 nucleotides are TGTGCCAGCAGCCCAAGATGCTACGAGCAGTACTTC.

The chain is built from TRBV4-1 and TRBJ1-4; D unclear. The CDR3 runs 16 residues. Deletions cut 2 bases from V and 0 bases from J, with 10 bases between. Germline CDR1 and CDR2: MGHRA and YSYEKL. Here the CDR3 DNA reads TGCGCCAGCAGCCAAAAAGGATTTGCAACTAATGAAAAACTGTTTTTT. It codes for CASSQKGFATNEKLFF.

This clone was seen once. The gene calls are TRBV30 and TRBJ1-5, with a weak D call TRBD1 (6 bases). Germline V gives CDR1 GTSNPN, CDR2 SVGIG (reference sequence). The CDR3 runs 15 residues. The germline V and J ends were trimmed by 2 bases and 7 bases, with 18 bases remaining between them. CDR3: CAWSPQTGSGQPQHF. CDR3 coding DNA: TGTGCCTGGAGTCCGCAAACAGGGTCTGGGCAGCCCCAGCATTTT. Looking up the rest from reference TRBV30 and TRBJ1-5 gives the full variable domain: SQTIHQWPATLVQPVGSPLSLECTVEGTSNPNLYWYRQAAGRGLQLLFYSVGIGQISSEVPQNLSASRPQDRQFILSSKKLLLSDSGFYLCAWSPQTGSGQPQHFGDGTRLSIL.

The chain carries TRBV19 and TRBJ2-1, with unresolved D. Trimming left V 7 bases short and J 0 bases short, with 10 bases between. Per the germline V gene, CDR1 is LNHDA and CDR2 is SQIVND (reference sequence). The CDR3 contains 14 residues. This CDR3 reads CASMPQHSYNEQFF. The CDR3 DNA is TGTGCCAGTATGCCCCAACACTCCTACAATGAGCAGTTCTTC.

This clone was recorded many times. Other DNA sequences in the same sample also yield this CDR3. This chain uses TRBV6-5 with TRBJ2-7; 8 nucleotides align to TRBD2. CDR1 and CDR2 (germline): MNHEY, SVGAGI. The J segment lost 1 base and the V segment lost 0 bases, leaving 5 bases of the junction unmatched. CDR3 length: 16 residues. This chain's CDR3 is CASSYSSLAGSYEQYF. CDR3 bases: TGTGCCAGCAGTTACTCGTCGCTAGCGGGTTCCTACGAGCAGTACTTC.